This TCR beta chain was observed in a study of CD8 T cells in Susac syndrome. Study-wide points: In its TCR sequencing and HLA analysis, the study acknowledged that the number of individuals was relatively small.

There are 16 residues in the CDR3. Germline V gene sequence: CDR1 SGHTS, CDR2 YDEGEE. V shed 5 bases, J shed 1 base, and the junction held 7 bases outside the gene matches. In the case of this clonotype: No antigen is known for it.

RNA totalling roughly 0.45 to 1 ug underwent reverse transcription with random hexamers. Coverage of TCR beta CDR3 amplification by immunoSEQ multiplex PCR extended to 54 Vbeta and 13 Jbeta. TCRdb passed the immunoSEQ multiplex PCR reads through MiXCR, listing each CDR3 protein once. The sample contains more than 250,000 distinct CDR3 sequences, 90% to 95% of which appear only once. Sequencing targeted TCR beta in T cells from blood (CD8+ and CD4+). It was negative isolation that provided the CD8+ and CD4+ T cells, whereas TEMRA cells were enriched by FACS. This rearrangement joins TRBV5-8 to TRBJ2-1; 9 bases line up with TRBD2. The TCR was taken from a human donor with multiple sclerosis. Material: CD4+ T cells from PBMCs. The CDR3 is CASRPRTSVSYNEQFF. In DNA form, the CDR3 reads TGTGCCAGCAGGCCGAGGACTAGCGTTTCCTACAATGAGCAGTTCTTC.